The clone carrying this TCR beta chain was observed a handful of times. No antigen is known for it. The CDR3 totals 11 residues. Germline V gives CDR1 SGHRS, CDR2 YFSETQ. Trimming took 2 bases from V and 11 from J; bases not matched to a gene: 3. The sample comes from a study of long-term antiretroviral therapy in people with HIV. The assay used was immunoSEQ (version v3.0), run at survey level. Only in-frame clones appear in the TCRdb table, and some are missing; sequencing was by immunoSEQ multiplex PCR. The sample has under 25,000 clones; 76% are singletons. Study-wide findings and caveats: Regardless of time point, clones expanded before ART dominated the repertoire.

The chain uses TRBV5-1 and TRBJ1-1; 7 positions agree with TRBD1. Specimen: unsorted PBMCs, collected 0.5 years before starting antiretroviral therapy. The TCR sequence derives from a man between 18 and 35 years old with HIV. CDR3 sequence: CASSFGTEAFF. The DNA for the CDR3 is TGCGCCAGCAGCTTTGGGACAGAGGCTTTCTTT.